Below are 6 T cell receptor beta chains sequenced from a single sample in a study of blood T cell repertoires in COVID-19. Assay used: immunoSEQ multiplex PCR; TCRdb lists only in-frame clones, some missing. The sample yields tens of thousands of clones, 86% seen once. Sequenced: peripheral blood. The receptors originated from a man aged 45-60 years with active COVID-19.

J is TRBJ1-6 and V is TRBV4-1; 7 bases are shared with TRBD1. CDR3 size: 14 residues. V gave up 3 bases and J gave up 9 bases; unmatched junction bases: 5. The germline CDR1 and CDR2 sequences are MGHRA and YSYEKL. The CDR3 loop is CASSHRQGSSPLHF. As DNA, the CDR3 is TGCGCCAGCAGCCACCGACAGGGTAGTTCACCCCTCCACTTT.

The rearrangement links TRBV30 to TRBJ2-7; D not resolved. Germline CDR1 is GTSNPN and CDR2 is SVGIG (reference sequence). The CDR3 length is 15 residues. Trimming shortened V by 1 base and J by 3 bases, and 16 bases separated the two germline ends. CDR3 loop: CAWSAPGGLGYEQYF. In nucleotides, the CDR3 is TGTGCCTGGAGTGCCCCGGGTGGTCTTGGCTACGAGCAGTACTTC. The full variable domain, in which reference TRBV30 and TRBJ2-7 provide the parts outside the CDR3, is SQTIHQWPATLVQPVGSPLSLECTVEGTSNPNLYWYRQAAGRGLQLLFYSVGIGQISSEVPQNLSASRPQDRQFILSSKKLLLSDSGFYLCAWSAPGGLGYEQYFGPGTRLTVT.

This clone has just a few counts. This is likely a read error, given that the CDR3 carries no conserved phenylalanine or tryptophan at its end. Because the CDR3's place on the DNA is in doubt, the DNA is left out and the CDR3 is given as listed by TCRdb. This rearrangement joins TRBV6-2 or TRBV6-3 to TRBJ2-7; the tabulated D call, TRBD2, remains unverified against the DNA. The CDR3 is 14 amino acids in total, end residues counted. Germline V gene lookup returns CDR1 MNHEY and CDR2 SVGEGT. The CDR3 loop is CASSRIALEQYFGG.

A few counts support this clone. The chain carries TRBV5-3 and TRBJ2-7, with 12 nucleotides matching TRBD1. TRBV5-3 is an ORF, and what it does is uncertain. The junction had 3 bases not matched to a gene; V was cut back by 4 bases and J by 1 base. This CDR3 has 15 amino acids. For the CDR3, the DNA is TGTGCCAGAAGCCCGGGACAGGGGGCTTCCTACGAGCAGTACTTC. It translates to CARSPGQGASYEQYF.

The rearrangement uses TRBV19 and TRBJ1-2; TRBD1 matches 12 bases. From germline, CDR1 is LNHDA and CDR2 SQIVND (reference sequence). The CDR3 runs 14 residues. V dropped 7 bases and J dropped 8; count of bases not matched to a gene: 8. CDR3 DNA sequence: TGTGCCAGTAAGACCGGGACAGGGGGCTTCGGCTACACCTTC. This encodes CASKTGTGGFGYTF.

In its sample, this clone was seen a few times. The V call is TRBV10-3, the J call TRBJ2-1, with D possibly TRBD1 on 5 matching bases. The V gene lost 6 bases and the J gene lost 0 bases, with 15 bases spanning the gap. This CDR3 region has 16 residues. Germline V gene lookup returns CDR1 ENHRY and CDR2 SYGVKD. The DNA for the CDR3 is TGTGCCATCAGCCTGGACATCATGAGCTCCTACAATGAGCAGTTCTTC. It yields the protein CAISLDIMSSYNEQFF.